The clone carrying this T cell receptor beta chain was counted a single time. The data are from a study of blood T cell repertoires in COVID-19. TCRdb keeps only in-frame clones here, not all; method: immunoSEQ multiplex PCR. The sample records a few hundred thousand clones, about 90% being singletons. The germline gives CDR1 WNHNN, CDR2 SYGVQD (reference sequence). The CDR3 has 13 amino acids. Trimming removed 2 bases at V and 2 bases at J, with 7 bases between. The chain employs TRBV10-1 and TRBJ2-7; D perhaps matches TRBD2 (6 bases). This TCR came from a man aged 25-40 years who had recovered from COVID-19. The material sequenced was PBMCs or T cells enriched from blood (not recorded which). CDR3 in amino acids: CASSEGLTYEQYF. CDR3 in DNA: TGCGCCAGCAGTGAGGGACTAACCTACGAGCAGTACTTC.